These 5 T cell receptor beta chains were sequenced from one sample in a study of blood T cells in healthy people across ages. The second PCR ran about 7 to 12 cycles with a sample-barcoded 5' primer and J-beta primers. In TCRdb, the 5' RACE reads were re-called with MiXCR into one record per CDR3 protein. The sample includes 760,000 or so distinct CDR3 sequences, roughly 25% seen only once; the top ten take 9.4%. The sample was also linked to a second study, of T cells of mothers and their children.

The sequenced material came from blood. All receptors come from a boy between 10 and 17 years old in good health.

This chain joins TRBV12-3 or TRBV12-4 and TRBJ1-4; the D is unclear. Deletions cut 3 bases from V and 6 bases from J, with 14 bases between. CDR3 size: 15 residues. The DNA for the CDR3 is TGTGCCAGCAGTTTTTCGGGCGGACGGGATGAAAAACTGTTTTTT. It specifies CASSFSGGRDEKLFF.

There are a few counts of this clonotype. This chain uses TRBV5-1 with TRBJ1-2; D unclear. Deletions cut 0 bases from V and 5 bases from J, with 11 bases between. The CDR3 consists of 14 residues. CDR1 is SGHRS and CDR2 is YFSETQ in the germline V gene. Here the CDR3 DNA reads TGCGCCAGCAGCTTGGAGTCGGATCTGTATGGCTACACCTTC. This sequence encodes CASSLESDLYGYTF.

There are a few counts of this clonotype. The V gene is TRBV12-3 or TRBV12-4, the J gene TRBJ2-3, with D perhaps given as TRBD1 or TRBD2 (5 bases each). The CDR3 contains 15 residues. The V end was cut by 5 bases, the J end by 2 bases, with 14 bases between. CDR3 DNA: TGTGCCAGCAGTCCCGGGGACGGAATCACAGATACGCAGTATTTT. Its protein is CASSPGDGITDTQYF.

The chain is built from TRBV12-3 or TRBV12-4 and TRBJ1-1; D unresolved. CDR3 size: 15 residues. Trimming removed 2 bases at V and 2 bases at J, with 12 bases between. The CDR3 here is CASSLSSGLNTEAFF. The CDR3 DNA is TGTGCCAGCAGTTTATCCTCTGGACTCAACACTGAAGCTTTCTTT.

This clonotype was observed a few times. The chain combines TRBV7-9 with TRBJ2-1; 12 bases map to TRBD2. This CDR3 comprises 17 residues. The J segment lost 8 bases and the V segment lost 4 bases, leaving 12 bases of the junction unmatched. The germline V gene has CDR1 SEHNR and CDR2 FQNEAQ (reference sequence). CDR3 amino acids: CASSSPTSGSVRDEQFF. The CDR3 DNA reads TGTGCCAGCAGCTCGCCGACTAGCGGGAGCGTTCGGGATGAGCAGTTCTTC.